Shown below are 10 T cell receptor beta chains from a single sample sequenced in a study of shared clonotypes between healthy human individuals. Sequenced by immunoSEQ multiplex PCR; TCRdb stores in-frame clones only, minus some. The sample lists some 900,000 clones, roughly 72% occurring once. Sample: memory CD4+ T cells sorted from blood. The sample's subset: CD45RA-negative fraction. The receptors were sampled from a young man in good health.

The V and J genes are TRBV7-2 and TRBJ1-3; 9 positions match TRBD1. This CDR3 contains 15 residues. The V and J ends lost 4 bases and 2 bases, in that order; junction bases with no gene match: 3. Germline V CDR1 and CDR2: SGHTA, FQGNSA. This chain's CDR3 is CASSSTGGTGNTIYF. CDR3 nucleotide sequence: TGTGCCAGCAGCTCCACAGGGGGCACTGGAAACACCATATATTTT.

This chain connects TRBV19 to TRBJ2-7, with D unresolved. The V gene's germline CDR1 is LNHDA and CDR2 SQIVND (reference sequence). The length of the CDR3 is 13 residues. The ends were cut back, 4 bases at V and 2 bases at J, with 9 bases in the middle. The CDR3 DNA reads TGTGCCAGTAGTACCGGGCCTACCTACGAGCAGTACTTC. Encoded protein: CASSTGPTYEQYF.

About this clone itself: Other DNA sequences in this specimen translate into the identical CDR3. CDR3 DNA sequence: TGTGCCAGCTCACCAGAGGTCACCGGGGAGCTGTTTTTT. This codes for CASSPEVTGELFF. This rearrangement joins TRBV18 to TRBJ2-2; no firm D call. CDR3 length: 13 residues. Between the trimmed V and J ends, which lost 2 bases and 4 bases, there was a span of 5 bases. The germline V gene has CDR1 KGHSH and CDR2 LQKENI. Full variable domain (remainder filled in from reference TRBV18 and TRBJ2-2): NAGVMQNPRHLVRRRGQEARLRCSPMKGHSHVYWYRQLPEEGLKFMVYLQKENIIDESGMPKERFSAEFPKEGPSILRIQQVVRGDSAAYFCASSPEVTGELFFGEGSRLTVL.

The chain uses TRBV30 and TRBJ1-5; D ambiguous. The germline CDR1 and CDR2 sequences are GTSNPN and SVGIG (reference sequence). V dropped 2 bases and J dropped 2 bases, with 7 bases sitting between them. The length of the CDR3 is 13 residues. This chain's CDR3 is CAWSKSGNQPQHF. The DNA for the CDR3 is TGTGCCTGGAGTAAAAGTGGCAATCAGCCCCAGCATTTT.

The CDR3 coding sequence is TGTGCCAGCGGCTCGGGGCCTACGGAGCAGTACTTC. Residues: CASGSGPTEQYF. The J gene is TRBJ2-7, the V gene TRBV11-2; D tentatively fits TRBD1 or TRBD2 (5 bases each). This CDR3 contains 12 residues. Trimming cost V 8 bases and J 7 bases, with 15 bases left between them. Germline-derived CDR1 and CDR2 are SGHAT and FQNNGV.

The chain has TRBV4-1 and TRBJ1-4; 11 nucleotides align to TRBD1. Germline trimming cut 0 bases from V and 8 bases from J; bases unmatched to any gene: 2. Germline CDR1 reads MGHRA; CDR2 reads YSYEKL. The CDR3 is 15 amino acids. CDR3 sequence (DNA): TGCGCCAGCAGCCAAGAGGACAGGGGGCGGGAAAAACTGTTTTTT. Its translation is CASSQEDRGREKLFF.

The gene calls are TRBV10-3 and TRBJ2-2; D remains ambiguous. The CDR3 has 13 amino acids. Trimming took off 0 bases at V and 6 bases at J, with 5 bases between the two ends. CDR1 ENHRY and CDR2 SYGVKD come from the germline V gene. CDR3 region: CAISESRPGELFF. CDR3 DNA: TGTGCCATCAGTGAGTCCCGGCCCGGGGAGCTGTTTTTT.

The chain is built from TRBV6-5 and TRBJ1-1, with unresolved D. The V end was cut by 2 bases, the J end by 2 bases, with 15 bases between. In germline, CDR1 is MNHEY, CDR2 SVGAGI. This CDR3 region has 16 residues. CDR3 protein: CASSYGPWTANTEAFF. The CDR3 bases are TGTGCCAGCAGTTACGGTCCCTGGACGGCAAACACTGAAGCTTTCTTT.

The chain joins TRBV5-4 to TRBJ1-1; D not certain. Germline V gene sequence: CDR1 SGHNT, CDR2 YYREEE (reference sequence). The CDR3 length is 16 residues. Trimming shortened V by 2 bases and J by 7 bases, and 21 bases separated the two germline ends. The CDR3 reads CASSLLSADYRYEAFF. In DNA, the CDR3 is TGTGCCAGCAGCTTACTATCCGCGGATTATAGATATGAAGCTTTCTTT.

Many counts were recorded for this clone. This sequence joins TRBV15 and TRBJ1-2, with 8 positions matching TRBD1. Germline CDR1 and CDR2: LNHNV and YYDKDF (reference sequence). The CDR3 spans 13 residues. Germline trimming cut 4 bases from V and 7 bases from J; bases unmatched to any gene: 5. In DNA, the CDR3 is TGTGCCACCAGCATCCGGACAGGGAGTGGCTACACCTTC. It encodes CATSIRTGSGYTF.